What follows is one T cell receptor beta chain and its context. It has no known antigen specificity. The record has no base qualities; no much larger clone is one base away. These data are taken from a study of CD8 T cells in Susac syndrome (dated by TCRdb to 2018 to 2020). As for the study more broadly: The study used repertoire sequencing to test whether antigen drove CD8+ T cell activation and differentiation in Susac syndrome. The clonality of the CD8+ T cell repertoire was compared across 12 healthy donors, around 14 Susac syndrome patients and around 16 multiple sclerosis patients.

High-throughput TCR beta sequencing profiled peripheral blood CD8+ and CD4+ T cells from healthy donors, Susac syndrome patients and multiple sclerosis patients. Healthy donors were included as age- and sex-matched controls. Bulk CD8+ and CD4+ T cells were purified by magnetic negative isolation, while CD8+ TEMRA cells were enriched using FACS. Blood was drawn into EDTA tubes, processed within 24 hours, and PBMCs were isolated by density gradient centrifugation. PBMCs intended for TCR sequencing were cryopreserved in liquid nitrogen and were subsequently thawed in a 37 degrees C water bath. Purity of sorted or isolated CD4+, CD8+ and CD8+ TEMRA cells was at least 90%. Paper-wide results and their limitations: The number of individuals in the TCR sequencing and HLA analysis was recognized as being relatively small.

RNA was extracted using the RNeasy kit, and about 0.5 to 1 microgram was reverse transcribed with random hexamers. The immunoSEQ multiplex PCR assay, which covers 54 Vbeta and 13 Jbeta segments, was used to amplify TCR beta CDR3 regions. Bias from PCR amplification was corrected by using a synthetic template baseline for primer optimization and for computational correction. On the authors' methods: Reads were annotated to V, D and J genes per IMGT and analyzed with immunoSEQ Analyzer, keeping only productive sequences. Clonality was calculated as one minus the Shannon entropy normalized by log2 of the number of productive unique sequences. For each patient and control, public and private clones were evaluated within the 100 most prevalent clones. A clone was defined as Susac-specific if it was absent from the healthy and MS cohorts, from some 980 published viral clones and from other ImmuneACCESS disease sequences. TCRdb handled the public reads itself, with Q25 trimming in fastp and clone calling in MiXCR, and kept productive beta chains. Each entry merges the rows of one CDR3 protein and shows their most common DNA and genes. The V and J calls come from TCRdb's annotation, not from the publication. This sample gives approximately 75,000 distinct CDR3 sequences in total; around 93% of them show up just once. The ten largest account for about 0.22% of the sample.

Including the terminal cysteine and phenylalanine, the CDR3 comprises 13 residues. Only the CDR3 region is kept as DNA, spanning 39 bases read in frame from base 1. The germline V gene sets CDR1 to MNHEY and CDR2 to SVGAGI. V lost 5 bases and J lost 4 bases, and the count of bases not matched to a germline gene is 3. The rearrangement combines TRBV6-5 with TRBJ1-1; TRBD1 matches 8 bases in the middle. This TCR came from a human donor in good health. The sample comprised CD8+ T cells from PBMCs. The CDR3 protein sequence reads: CASSSRGLTEAFF. The DNA sequence reads TGTGCCAGCAGTAGCAGGGGGCTCACTGAAGCTTTCTTT.